Listed here are 20 T cell receptor beta chains from one sample, sequenced in a study of CD4 T cells in relation to SARS-CoV-2 and coronaviruses. Clones were read by immunoSEQ multiplex PCR, and TCRdb kept only the in-frame ones, dropping some. The data show 30,000 to 45,000 clones, with approximately 80% seen just once and approximately 20% held by the top ten. Their target antigens are unknown. The sequenced sample was memory CD4+ T cells from PBMCs, cultured in vitro. All receptors come from an adult with COVID-19.

The V call is TRBV13, the J call TRBJ1-6, with unresolved D. The CDR3 spans 15 residues. V was cut by 2 bases and J by 5 bases, with 10 bases left in between. The germline gives CDR1 PRHDT, CDR2 FYEKMQ (reference sequence). The CDR3 DNA reads as TGTGCCAGCAGCTTATCCGCGACAAATAATTCACCCCTCCACTTT. Translating gives CASSLSATNNSPLHF.

V and J are TRBV2 and TRBJ2-1; D tentatively fits TRBD1 or TRBD2 (6 bases each). CDR3 length equals 13 residues. Trimming stripped 8 bases from V and 8 bases from J, with 16 bases between. CDR1 is SNHLY and CDR2 is FYNNEI in the germline V gene. The CDR3 here is CASGGGVGDEQFF. The CDR3 nucleotides are TGTGCCAGCGGGGGCGGGGTTGGGGATGAGCAGTTCTTC.

This chain connects TRBV7-8 to TRBJ1-5; D is perhaps TRBD1 (6 bases). Germline CDR1 reads SGHVS; CDR2 reads FQNEAQ. The V gene lost 5 bases and the J gene lost 4 bases, with 15 bases spanning the gap. The CDR3 is made up of 15 amino acids. Here the CDR3 DNA reads TGTGCCAGCAGCCAGACGGCAGGGGCTAATCAGCCCCAGCATTTT. This sequence encodes CASSQTAGANQPQHF.

This clone has just a few counts. The chain uses TRBV4-1 and TRBJ1-3; D gene uncertain. The germline gives CDR1 MGHRA, CDR2 YSYEKL. The CDR3 spans 16 residues. V was pared by 4 bases and J by 2 bases, with 15 bases between. CDR3 sequence (DNA): TGCGCCAGCAGCCTCAAGGGCCAGCAGGCTGGAAACACCATATATTTT. It encodes CASSLKGQQAGNTIYF.

In this sample, this clone turned up once. The chain joins TRBV18 to TRBJ1-2; tentatively, D is TRBD1 (5 bases). The CDR3 is 16 amino acids. Trimming removed 2 bases at V and 4 bases at J, with 17 bases between. Germline lookup yields CDR1 KGHSH and CDR2 LQKENI. The DNA for the CDR3 is TGTGCCAGCTCACCAGGAAGTGGGGAACAGGTCTATGGCTACACCTTC. Translation gives CASSPGSGEQVYGYTF.

The V and J genes are TRBV5-1 and TRBJ2-7, with 9 nucleotides matching TRBD2. Germline CDR1 and CDR2: SGHRS and YFSETQ. The CDR3 has 16 amino acids. Trimming removed 4 bases from V and 3 bases from J; junction bases left unmatched: 11. The CDR3 DNA reads TGCGCCAGCAGCCGTACAAATAGCGGGGGCCGCTACGAGCAGTACTTC. Translating it yields CASSRTNSGGRYEQYF.

The V gene is TRBV29-1, the J gene TRBJ1-2; the D is unclear. This CDR3 contains 10 residues. V lost 4 bases and J lost 9, with 9 bases in between. Per the germline V gene, CDR1 is SQVTM and CDR2 is ANQGSEA. CDR3 residues: CSVGVSSYTF. CDR3 DNA: TGCAGCGTTGGGGTCTCTAGCTACACCTTC.

This chain connects TRBV30 to TRBJ2-2; D gene uncertain. The germline V and J ends were trimmed by 3 bases and 7 bases, with 6 bases remaining between them. This CDR3 region has 11 residues. Germline V gene data show CDR1 as GTSNPN and CDR2 as SVGIG (reference sequence). The CDR3 nucleotides read TGTGCCTGGAGGTACGGCGGGGAGCTGTTTTTT. Amino acid sequence: CAWRYGGELFF.

V gene TRBV5-1 combines with J gene TRBJ2-7; a possible D gene is TRBD1 (6 bases). Trimming left V 4 bases short and J 2 bases short, with 13 bases between. The CDR3 extends over 14 amino acids. Looked up from germline, CDR1 is SGHRS and CDR2 is YFSETQ. The chain's CDR3 is CASSTGTPAYEQYF. The CDR3 nucleotides are TGCGCCAGCAGCACCGGGACACCTGCCTACGAGCAGTACTTC. The variable domain in full, with the rest retrieved from reference TRBV5-1 and TRBJ2-7, is KAGVTQTPRYLIKTRGQQVTLSCSPISGHRSVSWYQQTPGQGLQFLFEYFSETQRNKGNFPGRFSGRQFSNSRSEMNVSTLELGDSALYLCASSTGTPAYEQYFGPGTRLTVT.

The chain carries TRBV2 and TRBJ1-5, with D hard to call. CDR3 length: 14 residues. Trimming took 5 bases from V and 7 from J, leaving 15 bases between them. The V gene's germline CDR1 is SNHLY and CDR2 FYNNEI. CDR3 DNA: TGTGCCAGCAGTAAAGAAGGCGCGGGACAGCCCCAGCATTTT. Residues: CASSKEGAGQPQHF. Using reference TRBV2 and TRBJ1-5 for the parts outside the CDR3, the full variable domain is EPEVTQTPSHQVTQMGQEVILRCVPISNHLYFYWYRQILGQKVEFLVSFYNNEISEKSEIFDDQFSVERPDGSNFTLKIRSTKLEDSAMYFCASSKEGAGQPQHFGDGTRLSIL.

This clone came up a few times. V usage is TRBV7-3 and J usage is TRBJ2-5; D is unresolved. The V gene's germline CDR1 is SGHTA and CDR2 FQGTGA. Trimming shortened V by 4 bases and J by 1 base, and 7 bases separated the two germline ends. The CDR3 runs 13 residues. The CDR3 protein is CASSSAPQETQYF. CDR3 DNA: TGTGCCAGCAGCTCCGCCCCCCAAGAGACCCAGTACTTC.

The chain carries TRBV6-6 and TRBJ2-7, with 8 nucleotides matching TRBD1. Trimming at V came to 5 bases and at J to 2 bases, leaving 5 bases not matched to a gene. CDR3 length equals 14 residues. Germline lookup yields CDR1 MNHNY and CDR2 SVGAGI (reference sequence). CDR3 bases: TGTGCCAGCAGTCGCGGGACAGGAGCCTACGAGCAGTACTTC. Amino acid sequence: CASSRGTGAYEQYF.

This clone has a single count. The rearrangement uses TRBV3-1 (or the pseudogene TRBV3-2) and TRBJ1-2; 7 bases match TRBD1. With V trimmed by 2 bases and J by 4 bases, 10 bases remained unmatched. In germline, CDR1 is LGHDT, CDR2 YNNKEL (reference sequence). The CDR3 sequence is 16 residues long. The CDR3 region is CASSQLPTGLTYGYTF. DNA for the CDR3: TGTGCCAGCAGCCAACTCCCGACAGGGCTAACCTATGGCTACACCTTC.

This rearrangement joins TRBV5-4 to TRBJ2-7; 13 bases align to TRBD2. The CDR3 runs 20 residues. Per germline, CDR1 SGHNT and CDR2 YYREEE (reference sequence). Trimming took 0 bases from V and 2 from J; bases not matched to a gene: 14. CDR3: CASSLDWGQTGTSGTYEQYF. Written as DNA, the CDR3 is TGTGCCAGCAGCTTGGATTGGGGACAGACGGGGACTAGCGGGACCTACGAGCAGTACTTC.

The genes are TRBV5-4 and TRBJ1-6, with a weak D call TRBD1 (6 bases). Germline CDR1 SGHNT, CDR2 YYREEE (reference sequence). Trimming pared 1 base from V and 6 bases from J, leaving 11 bases between. The CDR3 has 15 residues. This chain's CDR3 is CASSLTADSNSPLHF. The CDR3 DNA sequence: TGTGCCAGCAGCTTGACGGCGGACAGTAATTCACCCCTCCACTTT.

This clone was seen a handful of times. J is TRBJ2-7 and V is TRBV6-5; a possible D gene is TRBD1 (6 bases). Germline CDR1 is MNHEY and CDR2 is SVGAGI. The CDR3 spans 14 residues. Trimming cost V 6 bases and J 7 bases, with 19 bases left between them. The CDR3 sequence: CASSDRWTVGEQYF. The CDR3 region has the DNA TGTGCCAGCAGCGACCGGTGGACAGTTGGGGAGCAGTACTTC.

The chain joins TRBV10-3 to TRBJ1-1, with D perhaps TRBD1 (5 bases). The CDR3 has 14 amino acids. V was shortened by 2 bases and J by 0 bases, with 7 bases between the two germline ends. Germline loops: CDR1 ENHRY, CDR2 SYGVKD. CDR3 DNA sequence: TGTGCCATCAGTGAGGGGGGTTTGAACACTGAAGCTTTCTTT. Protein sequence: CAISEGGLNTEAFF.

The gene calls are TRBV25-1 and TRBJ1-1; a possible D gene is TRBD1 (5 bases). CDR1 is MGHDK and CDR2 is SYGVNS in the germline V gene. V was clipped by 5 bases and J by 1 base, with 8 bases between them. The CDR3 loop spans 13 amino acids. The CDR3 spells CASSTGWNTEAFF. The CDR3 bases are TGTGCCAGCAGTACAGGATGGAACACTGAAGCTTTCTTT.

V is TRBV7-8 and J is TRBJ2-2, with D maybe TRBD2 (6 bases). Trimming left V 4 bases short and J 4 bases short, with 19 bases between. The CDR3 covers 17 residues. The germline gives CDR1 SGHVS, CDR2 FQNEAQ. CDR3 protein: CASSSEWEVSSTGELFF. CDR3 in DNA: TGTGCCAGCAGCTCCGAGTGGGAGGTCTCTTCCACCGGGGAGCTGTTTTTT.

The chain has TRBV24-1 and TRBJ2-5; D is perhaps TRBD2 (6 bases). CDR1 and CDR2 (germline): KGHDR, SFDVKD. The CDR3 loop spans 15 amino acids. Trimming removed 7 bases from V and 0 bases from J, with 14 bases in between. This chain's CDR3 is CATSRGWGYQETQYF. CDR3 nucleotide sequence: TGTGCCACCAGCCGGGGGTGGGGGTACCAAGAGACCCAGTACTTC.